This T cell receptor beta chain comes out of a study of blood T cell repertoires in COVID-19. V lost 5 bases to trimming and J lost 5 bases; unmatched junction nucleotides: 7. The CDR3 is 15 residues long. Germline lookup yields CDR1 KGHDR and CDR2 SFDVKD. TCRdb's table, derived via immunoSEQ multiplex PCR, lists solely in-frame clones and lacks some. The data show around 300,000 clones, 90% seen once. This TCR was recovered from a woman aged 18-29 years with acute COVID-19. The rearrangement links TRBV24-1 to TRBJ2-5, with 10 bases that match TRBD1. Sequenced: PBMCs or T cells enriched from blood (not recorded which). CDR3 loop: CATSADRGSSETQYF. CDR3 nucleotide sequence: TGTGCCACCAGTGCGGACAGGGGGTCGTCGGAGACCCAGTACTTC.